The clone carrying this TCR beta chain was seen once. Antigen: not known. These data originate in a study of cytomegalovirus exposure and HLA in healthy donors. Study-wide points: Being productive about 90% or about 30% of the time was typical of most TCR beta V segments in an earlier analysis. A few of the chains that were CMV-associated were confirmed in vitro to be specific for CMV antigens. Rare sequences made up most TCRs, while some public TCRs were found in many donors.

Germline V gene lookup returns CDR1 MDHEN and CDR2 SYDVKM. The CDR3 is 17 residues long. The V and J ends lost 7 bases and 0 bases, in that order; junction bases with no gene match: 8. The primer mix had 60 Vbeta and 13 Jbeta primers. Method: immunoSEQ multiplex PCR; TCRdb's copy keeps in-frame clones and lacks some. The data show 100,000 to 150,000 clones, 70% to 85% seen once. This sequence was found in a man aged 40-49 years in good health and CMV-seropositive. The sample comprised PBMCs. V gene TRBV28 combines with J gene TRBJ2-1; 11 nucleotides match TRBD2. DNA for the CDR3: TGTGCCAGCACCTCGGGACTAGCGGCCGACTCCTACAATGAGCAGTTCTTC. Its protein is CASTSGLAADSYNEQFF.